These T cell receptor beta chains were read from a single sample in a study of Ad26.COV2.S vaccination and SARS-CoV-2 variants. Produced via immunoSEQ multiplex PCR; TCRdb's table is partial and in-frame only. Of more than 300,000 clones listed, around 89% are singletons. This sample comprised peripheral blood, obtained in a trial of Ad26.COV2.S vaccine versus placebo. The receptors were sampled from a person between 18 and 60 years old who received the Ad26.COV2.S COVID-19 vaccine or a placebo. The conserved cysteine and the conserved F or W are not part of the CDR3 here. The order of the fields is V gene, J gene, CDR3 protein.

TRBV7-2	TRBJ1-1	ASSLGSRNTEAF
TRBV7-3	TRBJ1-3	ASRQGPGEGNTIY
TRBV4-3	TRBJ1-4	ASSRGQGNEKLF
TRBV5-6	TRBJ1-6	ASSLGGLDSPLH
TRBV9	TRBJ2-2	ASSVDQGPGELF
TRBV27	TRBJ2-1	ASSFSGTGAYNEQF
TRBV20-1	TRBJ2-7	SARQGYEQY
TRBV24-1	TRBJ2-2	ATSDSQDRRNTGELF
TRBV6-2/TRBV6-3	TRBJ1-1	ASSYSQGGMNTEAF
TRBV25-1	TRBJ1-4	ASSEPSTGREKLF
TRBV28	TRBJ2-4	ASRGLAKNIQY
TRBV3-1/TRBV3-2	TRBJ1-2	ASSQVGGQGPGYT
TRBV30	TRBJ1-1	AWRFTEAF
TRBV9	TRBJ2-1	ASRGTGGSYNEQF
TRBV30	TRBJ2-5	AWSVQATYQETQY
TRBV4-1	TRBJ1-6	ASSQGPTGSINSPLH
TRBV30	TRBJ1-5	AWSMTSWGNQPQH
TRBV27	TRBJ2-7	ASSLGRGPSYEQY
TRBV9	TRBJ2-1	ASSVDPTRFGHNEQF
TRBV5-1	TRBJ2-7	ASSLDPQSSYEQY
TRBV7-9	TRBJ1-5	ASSLGSNRGAYSNQPQH
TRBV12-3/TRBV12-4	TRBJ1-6	ASSFSNSPLH
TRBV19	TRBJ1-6	ASSMDFFALH
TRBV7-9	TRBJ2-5	ALWDTLGLRY
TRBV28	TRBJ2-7	ASSLGPSGEQY
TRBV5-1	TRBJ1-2	ASSLRPGNYGYT
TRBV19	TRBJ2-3	ASSIIGTASTDTQY
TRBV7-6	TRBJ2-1	ASSFPQGAPNEQF
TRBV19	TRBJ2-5	ASSPIAGGRRETQY
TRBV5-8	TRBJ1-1	ASSRQDLMNTEAF
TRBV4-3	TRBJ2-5	ASSQSYKETQY
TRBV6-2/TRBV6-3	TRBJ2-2	ASSYNSDTGELF
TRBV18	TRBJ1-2	ASSPLGRDGYT
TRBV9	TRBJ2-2	ASRIADYTGELF
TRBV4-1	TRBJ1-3	ASSQGISGNTIY
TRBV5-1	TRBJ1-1	ASSNRPGDTEAF
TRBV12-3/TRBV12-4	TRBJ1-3	ASSYGSGNTIY
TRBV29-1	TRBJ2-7	SVELGPYEQY
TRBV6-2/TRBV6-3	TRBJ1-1	ASSYHNTEAF
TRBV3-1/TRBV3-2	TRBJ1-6	ASSQELASSLH
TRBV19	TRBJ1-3	ASSIDGTTERNTIY
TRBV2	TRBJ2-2	ASSTPGDPASRKDTGELF
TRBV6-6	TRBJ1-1	ASSLQENTEAF
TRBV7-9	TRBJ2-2	ASSLGGGSMTGELF
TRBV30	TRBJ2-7	AWSEDSSYEQY
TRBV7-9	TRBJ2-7	ASSPSLALSYEQY
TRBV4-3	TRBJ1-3	ASSPQGTGRNTIY
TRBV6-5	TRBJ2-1	ASSGTSSYNEQF